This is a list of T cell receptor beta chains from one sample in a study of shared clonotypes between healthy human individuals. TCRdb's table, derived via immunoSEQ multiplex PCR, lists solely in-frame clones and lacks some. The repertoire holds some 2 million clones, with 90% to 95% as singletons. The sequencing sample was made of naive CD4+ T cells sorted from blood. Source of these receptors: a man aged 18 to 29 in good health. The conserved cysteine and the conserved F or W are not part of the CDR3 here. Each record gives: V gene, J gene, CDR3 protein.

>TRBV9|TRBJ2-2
ASSGTNHQGGRNTGELF
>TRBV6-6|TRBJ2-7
ASSYSTGGSSYEQY
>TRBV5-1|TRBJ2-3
ASSFTGSDTQY
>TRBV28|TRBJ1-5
ASRTKGGIGNQPQH
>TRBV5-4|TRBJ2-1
ASSLPSGRGNEQF
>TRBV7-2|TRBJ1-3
ASSLSVGNTIY
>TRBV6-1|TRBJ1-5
ASSEGQTSNQPQH
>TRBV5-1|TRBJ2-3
ASSDPRQGGADTQY
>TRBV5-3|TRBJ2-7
ASAWTMSSYEQY
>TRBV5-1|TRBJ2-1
ASCKDPMSYNEQF
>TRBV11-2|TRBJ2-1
ASRHPGREGIYNEQF
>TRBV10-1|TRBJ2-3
ASSRRAAGTDTQY
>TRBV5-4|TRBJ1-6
ASSSTGGLGSPLH
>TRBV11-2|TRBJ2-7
ASSSGLQGREQY
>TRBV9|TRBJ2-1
ASSPQGPGGSYNEQF
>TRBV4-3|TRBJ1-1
ASSLMDGMGTEAF
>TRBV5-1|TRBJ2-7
ASSQGTEWGEQY
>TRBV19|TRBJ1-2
ASSTLQGQRYT
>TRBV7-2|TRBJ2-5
ASSTRGEETQY
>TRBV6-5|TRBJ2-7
ASIDDRDLFYEQY
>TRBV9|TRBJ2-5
ASSVGRQDLGTQY
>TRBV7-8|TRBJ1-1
ASSLGVLMNTEAF
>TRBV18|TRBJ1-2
ASSQTDNYGYT
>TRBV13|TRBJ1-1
ASSLAFRETNTEAF
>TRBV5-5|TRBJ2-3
ASSLETSGGPYTQY
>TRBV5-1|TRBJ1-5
ASSLSGGGQPQH
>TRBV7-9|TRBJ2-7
ASSLDSPTYEQY
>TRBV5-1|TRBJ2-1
ASSSAGLAGGFYYNEQF
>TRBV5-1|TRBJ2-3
ASSLDRFRSTDTQY
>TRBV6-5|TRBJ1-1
ASSPNLGGVRTF
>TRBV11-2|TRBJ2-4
ASSLQGLGDIQY
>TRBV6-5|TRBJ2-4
ASRNQGGPKNIQY
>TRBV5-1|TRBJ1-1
ASSLGTSGTEAF
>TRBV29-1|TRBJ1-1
SVVNAGQTEAF
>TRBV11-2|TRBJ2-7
ASSPSTGRSSGGEQY
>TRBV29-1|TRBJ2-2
SVEDGKDTGELF
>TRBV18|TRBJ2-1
ASSSRVGLAAISYNEQF
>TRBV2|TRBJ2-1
ASTPGLSYNEQF
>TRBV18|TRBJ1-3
ASSLRQSDSGNTIY
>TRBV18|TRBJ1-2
ASSPSRVYGYT
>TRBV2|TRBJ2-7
ASRLAREQY
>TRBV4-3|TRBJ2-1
ASSQGRGVGQF
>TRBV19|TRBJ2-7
ASSITGNEQY
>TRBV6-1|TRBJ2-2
ASDGGPRELF